This is a list of T cell receptor beta chains from one sample in a study of blood T cell repertoires in COVID-19. Profiled with immunoSEQ multiplex PCR; TCRdb holds only in-frame clones, not every one. The sample shows roughly 250,000 clones, about 88% of them seen only once. The sequencing sample was made of peripheral blood. These receptor sequences come from a woman aged 40 to 50 who had recovered from COVID-19. The CDR3 runs from the conserved cysteine through the conserved F or W. Each record gives: J gene, clone size, D gene, V gene, CDR3 DNA, CDR3 protein. D genes are given only for firm matches. Clone sizes are given selectively: once, few, many, or a class where the clone is expanded.

TRBJ2-7,-,TRBD2,TRBV6-2/TRBV6-3,TGTGCCAGCAGTCCCGGACTAGCAGGCCTCTACGAGCAGTACTTC,CASSPGLAGLYEQYF
TRBJ2-2,-,TRBD2,TRBV11-2,TGTGCCAGCCGGGGGGACCCTAACACCGGGGAGCTGTTTTTT,CASRGDPNTGELFF
TRBJ1-2,-,TRBD1,TRBV2,TGTGCCAGCAGGGCAGACAGGGGAAAATACACCTTC,CASRADRGKYTF
TRBJ2-1,-,TRBD2,TRBV2,TGTGCCAGCATGCGCCGGGGGGACTACAATGAGCAGTTCTTC,CASMRRGDYNEQFF
TRBJ2-5,once,TRBD2,TRBV29-1,TGCAGCGTTGAAGATTGGTTCGCGGGAGAGGTGGAGACCCAGTACTTC,CSVEDWFAGEVETQYF
TRBJ2-1,-,TRBD2,TRBV19,TGTGCCAGTAGTATCCCTCCGACTAGCGGGAGGGCCAGGCAGTTCTTC,CASSIPPTSGRARQFF
TRBJ2-2,-,-,TRBV7-2,TGTGCCAGCAGCTTAGGGACAGCCACCGGGGAGCTGTTTTTT,CASSLGTATGELFF
TRBJ1-2,-,TRBD1,TRBV5-6,TGTGCCAGCAGTCGTGACAGGGGGCCAGGCTACACCTTC,CASSRDRGPGYTF
TRBJ1-4,-,TRBD1,TRBV7-9,TGTGCCAGCAGCTCCAGGGGGTTTGGCGAAAAACTGTTTTTT,CASSSRGFGEKLFF
TRBJ2-1,-,-,TRBV7-2,TGTGCCAGCAGCTTTGGGTGGAGGGGCGACCAGTTCTTC,CASSFGWRGDQFF
TRBJ1-5,-,-,TRBV6-6,TGTGCCAGCAGCCGCACTATGTATCAGCCCCAGCATTTT,CASSRTMYQPQHF
TRBJ1-6,-,-,TRBV5-5,TGTGCCAGCAGCTTCCTAGGCACAAATTCACCCCTCCACTTT,CASSFLGTNSPLHF
TRBJ2-7,-,-,TRBV5-1,TGCGCCAGCAGCTTGACAGCTCCCTACGAGCAGTACTTC,CASSLTAPYEQYF
TRBJ1-2,few,TRBD1,TRBV5-1,TGCGCCAGCAGCTTGGAGGCCGGGACAGACTATGGCTACACCTTC,CASSLEAGTDYGYTF
TRBJ2-5,once,-,TRBV5-4,TGTGCCAGCTCCCCGGACAGCCAAGAGACCCAGTACTTC,CASSPDSQETQYF
TRBJ2-5,few,TRBD2,TRBV11-2,TGTGCCAGCAGCCGTTATGGGGAGGGGCAAGAGACCCAGTACTTC,CASSRYGEGQETQYF
TRBJ1-6,-,-,TRBV27,TGTGCCAGCAGTTTGTGGCAGGGCCTTAATTCACCCCTCCACTTT,CASSLWQGLNSPLHF
TRBJ1-3,few,-,TRBV28,TGTGCCAGCAGTCCCGGGGGGGCGACTGGAAACACCATATATTTT,CASSPGGATGNTIYF
TRBJ2-1,-,TRBD2,TRBV5-1,TGCGCCAGCAGCCTTGCGCTAGCGGGGGGGCTTAATGAGCAGTTCTTC,CASSLALAGGLNEQFF
TRBJ2-5,-,TRBD2,TRBV12-5,TGTGCTAGTGGTTTGGTAAGCGGACTAGTCTATTCCCAAGAGACCCAGTACTTC,CASGLVSGLVYSQETQYF
TRBJ2-7,-,TRBD2,TRBV30,TGTGCCTGGAGCGGGTGGGGAGGGACTGGCTCCTACGAGCAGTACTTC,CAWSGWGGTGSYEQYF
TRBJ2-7,-,-,TRBV7-9,TGTGCCAGCAGCTTGGCGGGGACCGGACTGACATACGAGCAGTACTTC,CASSLAGTGLTYEQYF
TRBJ2-5,-,-,TRBV11-1,TGTGCCAGCAGCTTATCGCCAGGGGCCCCCCAGTACTTC,CASSLSPGAPQYF
TRBJ2-3,-,TRBD2,TRBV7-3,TGTGCCAGCAGCCCGGAGCGGGAGTCGGGCACAGATACGCAGTATTTT,CASSPERESGTDTQYF
TRBJ2-7,-,-,TRBV19,TGTGCCAGTAGTTCTGGAGTCGAGCAGTACTTC,CASSSGVEQYF
TRBJ1-2,-,TRBD1,TRBV7-2,TGTGCCAGCAGCTTCGACAGGGCGAACTATGGCTACACCTTC,CASSFDRANYGYTF
TRBJ2-5,-,-,TRBV7-9,TGTGCCAGCAGACAGGGAAAGGGAGAGACCCAGTACTTC,CASRQGKGETQYF
TRBJ2-3,-,-,TRBV3-1/TRBV3-2,TGTGCCAGCAGCCAACGGTCTGACGGGCGAAGCGGCACTAGCACAGATACGCAGTATTTT,CASSQRSDGRSGTSTDTQYF
TRBJ2-1,-,TRBD2,TRBV24-1,TGTGCCACCAGTGAATTAGGCGGGGGAGACAATGAGCAGTTCTTC,CATSELGGGDNEQFF
TRBJ2-1,-,TRBD2,TRBV4-2,TGTGCCAGCAGCCAAGAGAGAGCGGGGGCCTACAATGAGCAGTTCTTC,CASSQERAGAYNEQFF
TRBJ2-7,-,TRBD2,TRBV4-2,TGTGCCAGCAGCCAAGATTGGCAGGGGGGGACTAGCGGGTCACGCTCCTACGAGCAGTACTTC,CASSQDWQGGTSGSRSYEQYF
TRBJ2-1,-,-,TRBV6-6,TGTGCCAGCAGTCCCAGGGGGACTTCCTCCCCCAAGTACAATGAGCAGTTCTTC,CASSPRGTSSPKYNEQFF
TRBJ1-2,-,-,TRBV19,TGTGCCAGTAGGAGTCAGGGAAATTATGGCTACACCTTC,CASRSQGNYGYTF
TRBJ2-7,-,-,TRBV27,TGTGCCAGCAGCCCCCTTTATAGGACAGCGACGTGGCAGTACTTC,CASSPLYRTATWQYF
TRBJ1-2,-,TRBD1,TRBV19,TGTGCCAGTAGTATCCGGGACGGAGGGGGCCATGGCTACACCTTC,CASSIRDGGGHGYTF
TRBJ1-6,-,TRBD1,TRBV4-3,TGCGCCAGCAGCCAAGACCCAGGACAGGGGCAATATTCACCCCTCCACTTT,CASSQDPGQGQYSPLHF
TRBJ1-2,-,TRBD1,TRBV5-4,TGTGCCAGCAGCTTGAACAGGGGTCGTGGCTACACCTTC,CASSLNRGRGYTF
TRBJ2-3,-,-,TRBV7-6,TGTGCCAGCAGCCCCGTGGGGGGGGCAGGGGGCAGGGTAGATACGCAGTATTTT,CASSPVGGAGGRVDTQYF
TRBJ2-7,-,-,TRBV6-5,TGTGCCAGCAGGTCTCCTCCGGGGAACGAGCAGTACTTC,CASRSPPGNEQYF
TRBJ1-5,once,-,TRBV30,TGTGCCTGGAGTGCCCAGACAGAGGCTCAGCCCCAGCATTTT,CAWSAQTEAQPQHF
TRBJ2-2,once,TRBD2,TRBV24-1,TGTGCCACCGGGACTAGCGGGAAGAACACCGGGGAGCTGTTTTTT,CATGTSGKNTGELFF
TRBJ2-3,-,-,TRBV7-2,TGTGCCAGCAGCTCCTTCGGAGGACAGATATCTGATACGCAGTATTTT,CASSSFGGQISDTQYF
TRBJ1-5,-,TRBD1,TRBV18,TGTGCCAGCTCAGCTACAGGGGTGGATCAGCCCCAGCATTTT,CASSATGVDQPQHF
TRBJ2-7,-,-,TRBV21-1,TGTGCCAGCACCGGACAGGGGGCCTACGAGCAGTACTTC,CASTGQGAYEQYF
TRBJ1-6,-,-,TRBV4-1,TGCGCCAGCAGCCAAGACCCGAGCTCCTATAATTCACCCCTCCACTTT,CASSQDPSSYNSPLHF
TRBJ1-5,-,TRBD1,TRBV20-1,TGCAGTGCTAGTCCGGACAGGGGTCATCAGCCCCAGCATTTT,CSASPDRGHQPQHF